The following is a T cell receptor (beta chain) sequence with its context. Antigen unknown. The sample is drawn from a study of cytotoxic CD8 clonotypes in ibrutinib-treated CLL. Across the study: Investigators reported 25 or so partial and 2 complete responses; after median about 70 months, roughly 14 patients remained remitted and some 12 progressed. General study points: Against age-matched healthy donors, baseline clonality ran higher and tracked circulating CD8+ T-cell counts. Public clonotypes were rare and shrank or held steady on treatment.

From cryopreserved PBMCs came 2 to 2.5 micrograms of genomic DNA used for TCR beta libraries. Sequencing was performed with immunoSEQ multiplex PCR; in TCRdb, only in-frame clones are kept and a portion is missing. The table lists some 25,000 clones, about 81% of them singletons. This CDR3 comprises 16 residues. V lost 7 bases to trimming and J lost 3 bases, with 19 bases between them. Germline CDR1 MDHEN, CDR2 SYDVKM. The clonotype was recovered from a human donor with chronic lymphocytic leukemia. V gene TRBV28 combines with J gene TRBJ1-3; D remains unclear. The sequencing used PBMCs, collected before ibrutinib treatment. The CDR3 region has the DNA TGTGCCAGCACCCCGTCGGCAGGAGGAATTGGAAACACCATATATTTT. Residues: CASTPSAGGIGNTIYF.